Listed below are T cell receptor beta chains from one sample, sequenced in a study of blood T cell repertoires in COVID-19. Generated by immunoSEQ multiplex PCR, the TCRdb table keeps only in-frame clones and is missing some. Altogether roughly 160,000 clones are present, approximately 80% being singletons, with the ten largest covering under 15%. Sequencing was done on a sample of PBMCs or T cells enriched from blood (not recorded which). These receptors came from a woman in her sixties who had recovered from COVID-19. Each CDR3 is given with its conserved first and last residue. The order of the fields is J gene, clone size, D gene, V gene, CDR3 DNA, CDR3 protein. A D gene is named only where the DNA matches it firmly. Not all rows give a size; the values are once, few, many and, for expanded clones, a class.

TRBJ2-3 | NA | NA | TRBV19 | TGTGCCAGTAGTCCCCAGCGTAGCACAGATACGCAGTATTTT | CASSPQRSTDTQYF
TRBJ2-5 | NA | NA | TRBV11-3 | TGTGCCAGCAGCCCCACAGGGAAAGGGACCCAGTACTTC | CASSPTGKGTQYF
TRBJ1-6 | NA | NA | TRBV21-1 | TGTGCCAGCGGACGGACCACAGGGCTTAGCTCCTATAATTCACCCCTCCACTTT | CASGRTTGLSSYNSPLHF
TRBJ2-2 | few | NA | TRBV18 | TGTGCCAGCTCACTATCCCGCGGGGAGCTGTTTTTT | CASSLSRGELFF
TRBJ2-1 | NA | TRBD2 | TRBV5-1 | TGCGCCAGCAGCTTGGGACTAGCGGGGGGTCTCGATGAGCAGTTCTTC | CASSLGLAGGLDEQFF
TRBJ2-7 | once | NA | TRBV5-1 | TGCGCCAGCAGCTTTGGTCAGGGGGGCGAGCAGTACTTC | CASSFGQGGEQYF
TRBJ2-3 | NA | NA | TRBV14 | TGTGCCAGCGGGAGGAGCGGTGTCCGAGATACGCAGTATTTT | CASGRSGVRDTQYF
TRBJ1-4 | NA | TRBD1 | TRBV11-3 | TGTGCCAGCAGCTTAGTCGGGACAGGCAGCGAAAAACTGTTTTTT | CASSLVGTGSEKLFF
TRBJ2-5 | NA | TRBD2 | TRBV5-4 | TGTGCCAGCAGCCTGCGGGGGGGCCTAGAGACCCAGTACTTC | CASSLRGGLETQYF
TRBJ2-1 | NA | NA | TRBV7-3 | TGTGCCAGCAGCTTACCCTTCTTGACAGGTCGGGATGAGCAGTTCTTC | CASSLPFLTGRDEQFF
TRBJ1-2 | NA | TRBD1 | TRBV5-5 | TGTGCCAGCAGCCGACAGGTAGTCCCTCAGGGGGTCTATGGCTACACCTTC | CASSRQVVPQGVYGYTF
TRBJ2-7 | NA | NA | TRBV18 | TGTGCCAGCTCACCCAGTGGGGGGTACCCCCAGTACTTC | CASSPSGGYPQYF
TRBJ1-2 | NA | TRBD1 | TRBV7-8 | TGTGCCAGCGGCGGACAGGACTCAAACTATGGCTACACCTTC | CASGGQDSNYGYTF
TRBJ1-1 | NA | TRBD1 | TRBV7-4 | TGTGCCAGCAAGGCGGGGTTCCCGGGACAGGGGTTGGGTACTGAAGCTTTCTTT | CASKAGFPGQGLGTEAFF
TRBJ1-4 | NA | NA | TRBV19 | TGTGCCAGTAGTCTCTTTCGGGAGGGCGGCGAAAAACTGTTTTTT | CASSLFREGGEKLFF
TRBJ2-2 | NA | NA | TRBV19 | TGTGCCAGTACAACAGGGTCGACCACCGGGGAGCTGTTTTTT | CASTTGSTTGELFF
TRBJ2-1 | NA | TRBD2 | TRBV4-1 | TGCGCCAGCAGCCAAGATTGGGGAGCGGGAGGGATCAATGAGCAGTTCTTC | CASSQDWGAGGINEQFF